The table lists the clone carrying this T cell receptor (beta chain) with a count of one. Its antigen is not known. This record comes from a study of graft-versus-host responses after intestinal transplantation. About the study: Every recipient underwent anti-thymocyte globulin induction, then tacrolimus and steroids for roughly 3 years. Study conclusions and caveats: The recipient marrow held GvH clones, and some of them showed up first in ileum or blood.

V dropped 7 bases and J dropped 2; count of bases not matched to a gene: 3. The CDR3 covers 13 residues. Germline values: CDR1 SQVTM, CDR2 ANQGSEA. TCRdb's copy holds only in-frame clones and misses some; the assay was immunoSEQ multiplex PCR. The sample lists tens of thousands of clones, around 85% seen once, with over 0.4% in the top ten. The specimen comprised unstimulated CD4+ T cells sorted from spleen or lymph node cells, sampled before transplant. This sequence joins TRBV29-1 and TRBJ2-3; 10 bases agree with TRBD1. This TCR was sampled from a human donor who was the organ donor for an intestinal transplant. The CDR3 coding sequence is TGCAGCGCTGACAGGGGGCTCACAGATACGCAGTATTTT. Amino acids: CSADRGLTDTQYF.